The sequence of this TCR beta chain was determined in a study of sequential checkpoint blockade in melanoma. Described treatment: randomized to nivolumab then ipilimumab (arm A) or the reverse (arm B). Live CD3+CD8+ CD19− CD56− cells were sorted from PBMCs. Here immunoSEQ multiplex PCR was the method, and the copy in TCRdb shows in-frame clones only, minus some. In the table there are under 45,000 clones, approximately 85% of which are singletons. This clone was observed once. This specimen was CD8+ T cells sorted from blood (inferred from file names), taken from a patient given nivolumab and ipilimumab in sequence. This receptor was taken from a human donor with melanoma.

The DNA for the CDR3 is TGCGCCAGCAGCCTTGGGGAGCGCGAGCAGTACTTC. Encoded protein: CASSLGEREQYF. The chain has TRBV5-1 and TRBJ2-5, with D tentatively TRBD2 (5 bases). The J call may be in error: the DNA end matches TRBJ2-7 better. The CDR3 runs 12 residues. CDR1 and CDR2 from the germline V gene are SGHRS and YFSETQ.